The clone carrying this T cell receptor beta chain was seen more than once but under ten times. The cohort excluded patients with autoimmune disease history or systemic immunosuppression. The source of the sample is a study of OX40 agonist ivuxolimab in advanced cancers. CDR3 length: 10 amino acids. CDR1 is DFQATT and CDR2 is SNEGSKA in the germline V gene (reference sequence). Libraries were prepared by immunoSEQ multiplex PCR; TCRdb keeps only in-frame clonotypes and omits some of them. The repertoire holds 45,000 to 65,000 clones, with 88% as singletons. The sequence was obtained from an adult with an advanced solid tumor such as melanoma, head and neck, liver or kidney cancer. V usage is TRBV20-1 and J usage is TRBJ1-4; D gene ambiguous. Material: CD4+ or CD8+ T cells sorted from blood, obtained in a trial of the OX40 agonist ivuxolimab. CDR3 bases: TGCAGCCTTGGAGGGTCACCAGGATTTTTT. Amino acid sequence: CSLGGSPGFF.